A single sample gave rise to the 27 T cell receptor beta chains below, sequenced in a study of blood T cell repertoires in COVID-19. Generated by immunoSEQ multiplex PCR, the TCRdb table keeps only in-frame clones and is missing some. The table lists roughly 150,000 clones, approximately 80% of them singletons. Source material: PBMCs or T cells enriched from blood (not recorded which). These receptors originate from a man between 65 and 80 years old who had been exposed to COVID-19.

This chain uses TRBV4-3 with TRBJ2-3; 11 nucleotides line up with TRBD2. CDR3 length: 16 amino acids. J lost 2 bases, V lost 4 bases, and 5 bases had no gene match. Per the germline V gene, CDR1 is LGHNA and CDR2 is YSLEER. For the CDR3, the DNA is TGCGCCAGCAGCCGAGAGGGACTAGCGGACACAGATACGCAGTATTTT. Protein product: CASSREGLADTDTQYF.

Only one count was recorded for this clone. The J gene is TRBJ2-3, the V gene TRBV7-6; 8 bases align to TRBD2. Losses at the gene ends were 1 base for V and 6 bases for J; bases not matched to a gene: 9. This CDR3 has 16 residues. Germline CDR1 is SGHVS and CDR2 is FNYEAQ. The CDR3 reads CASSLGGSGVQDTQYF. Here the CDR3 DNA reads TGTGCCAGCAGCTTAGGCGGTAGCGGGGTGCAGGATACGCAGTATTTT.

This rearrangement joins TRBV28 to TRBJ1-5; D is unclear. CDR3 length equals 13 residues. The V gene's germline CDR1 is MDHEN and CDR2 SYDVKM. Written as DNA, the CDR3 is TGTGCGACCATATCCGGGAGCAATCAGCCCCAGCATTTT. This gives the protein CATISGSNQPQHF.

The count of this clone is one. V and J are TRBV6-5 and TRBJ2-1; a weak D match, TRBD2 (6 bases). V gave up 8 bases and J gave up 5 bases, with 10 bases separating them. The CDR3 runs 12 residues. Germline V gene lookup returns CDR1 MNHEY and CDR2 SVGAGI. The CDR3 sequence: CASSGLHNEQFF. The CDR3 DNA follows: TGTGCCAGCTCCGGACTACACAATGAGCAGTTCTTC.

The rearrangement links TRBV29-1 to TRBJ1-2; D uncertain. The CDR3 length is 12 residues. V shed 3 bases and J shed 0 bases, with 5 bases lying between them. CDR1 is SQVTM and CDR2 is ANQGSEA in the germline V gene. As DNA, the CDR3 is TGCAGCGTTGATGGCACTAACTATGGCTACACCTTC. It is translated as CSVDGTNYGYTF.

The chain combines TRBV19 with TRBJ2-7; TRBD1 matches 10 bases. Germline CDR1 reads LNHDA; CDR2 reads SQIVND (reference sequence). The V segment lost 7 bases and the J segment 3 bases; nucleotides outside the gene matches: 3. The CDR3 extends over 13 amino acids. CDR3 nucleotide sequence: TGTGCCAGTATGCGGACAGGGGGCTACGAGCAGTACTTC. The encoded protein is CASMRTGGYEQYF.

The chain uses TRBV5-8 and TRBJ1-4; tentatively, D is TRBD1 (5 bases). The V end was cut by 0 bases, the J end by 8 bases, with 14 bases between. This CDR3 is 15 amino acids long. Germline CDR1 and CDR2: SGHTS and YDEGEE. The CDR3 bases are TGTGCCAGCAGCTTGGAGGGACTAGCGGGGGAAAAACTGTTTTTT. It yields the protein CASSLEGLAGEKLFF.

The chain uses TRBV28 and TRBJ1-2, with a possible D match to TRBD1 (5 bases). Germline-derived CDR1 and CDR2 are MDHEN and SYDVKM. V dropped 6 bases and J dropped 3 bases, with 26 bases sitting between them. This CDR3 spans 18 amino acids. The CDR3 DNA reads as TGTGCCAGCAGCTCATTTATGGCGATCCTCACAGGAGACTATGGCTACACCTTC. It is translated as CASSSFMAILTGDYGYTF.

The rearrangement uses TRBV19 and TRBJ2-2; 11 bases agree with TRBD1. The CDR3 loop spans 16 amino acids. Germline V gene data show CDR1 as LNHDA and CDR2 as SQIVND (reference sequence). After removal of 5 bases from V and 5 bases from J, the junction contained 7 bases not matched to a gene. CDR3 loop: CASSFGTGGRTGELFF. DNA of the CDR3: TGTGCCAGTAGTTTTGGGACAGGGGGACGGACCGGGGAGCTGTTTTTT.

The rearrangement uses TRBV5-4 and TRBJ1-2; possibly TRBD1 for D (6 bases). The V and J ends lost 1 base and 4 bases respectively, with 11 bases between them. Germline values: CDR1 SGHNT, CDR2 YYREEE (reference sequence). The CDR3 has 14 amino acids. CDR3 loop: CASSLTGIAYGYTF. CDR3 DNA: TGTGCCAGCAGCTTGACAGGGATTGCCTATGGCTACACCTTC. Based on the CDR3 plus reference TRBV5-4 and TRBJ1-2, the full variable domain is ETGVTQSPTHLIKTRGQQVTLRCSSQSGHNTVSWYQQALGQGPQFIFQYYREEENGRGNFPPRFSGLQFPNYSSELNVNALELDDSALYLCASSLTGIAYGYTFGSGTRLTVV.

The rearrangement links TRBV2 to TRBJ2-2; D not certain. Germline V lookup: CDR1 SNHLY, CDR2 FYNNEI. V was cut by 6 bases and J by 2 bases, with 4 bases left in between. This CDR3 region has 12 residues. This chain's CDR3 is CASSPNTGELFF. The DNA of the CDR3 is TGTGCCAGCAGCCCTAACACCGGGGAGCTGTTTTTT.

This chain joins TRBV5-1 and TRBJ2-7, with a weak D call TRBD1 (5 bases). Germline CDR1 SGHRS, CDR2 YFSETQ. V was cut by 0 bases and J by 2 bases, with 9 bases left in between. The CDR3 is 14 residues long. CDR3 protein: CASSLAGLAYEQYF. CDR3 DNA: TGCGCCAGCAGCTTGGCAGGGTTGGCCTACGAGCAGTACTTC.

This sequence joins TRBV27 and TRBJ2-3; 10 positions match TRBD1. The CDR3 sequence is 18 residues long. Unmatched junction bases numbered 12, after V lost 6 bases and J lost 0 bases. Looked up from germline, CDR1 is MNHEY and CDR2 is SMNVEV (reference sequence). The CDR3 DNA follows: TGTGCCAGCAGGCCTAGGACAGGGGGATACTATAGCACAGATACGCAGTATTTT. This encodes CASRPRTGGYYSTDTQYF.

The J gene is TRBJ1-6, the V gene TRBV7-2; perhaps TRBD1 as D (6 bases). The CDR3 runs to 15 residues. V lost 4 bases and J 3 bases, leaving 10 bases between the germline ends. CDR1 is SGHTA and CDR2 is FQGNSA in the germline V gene. The CDR3 coding sequence is TGTGCCAGCAGCTCCGACAGGCTCTATAATTCACCCCTCCACTTT. It codes for CASSSDRLYNSPLHF.

This chain links TRBV19 with TRBJ1-4; D remains ambiguous. With 7 bases removed from V and 8 bases from J, the gap between germline ends came to 20 bases. This CDR3 is built from 15 residues. Germline V gives CDR1 LNHDA, CDR2 SQIVND (reference sequence). The CDR3 DNA sequence: TGTGCCAGTAAATCGGGGAGGCAAACCTACGAAAAACTGTTTTTT. Protein sequence: CASKSGRQTYEKLFF.

The J gene is TRBJ2-2, the V gene TRBV30; 9 bases are a match to TRBD1. The CDR3 has 15 amino acids. From germline, CDR1 is GTSNPN and CDR2 SVGIG (reference sequence). J lost 5 bases, V lost 4 bases, and 8 bases had no gene match. CDR3 sequence (DNA): TGTGCCTGGACACCCGGGACAGGGAGAACCGGGGAGCTGTTTTTT. This gives the protein CAWTPGTGRTGELFF.

This clone was detected a few times. The chain joins TRBV11-2 to TRBJ1-2; no definite D call. CDR3 length: 12 residues. Per germline, CDR1 SGHAT and CDR2 FQNNGV. Trimming removed 5 bases at V and 5 bases at J, with 9 bases between. CDR3 sequence (DNA): TGTGCCAGCAGCCGGGCGGGGTATGGCTACACCTTC. It translates to CASSRAGYGYTF.

The genes are TRBV6-4 and TRBJ1-1, with 7 bases that match TRBD1. Germline CDR1 is MRHNA and CDR2 is SNTAGT. The V segment lost 6 bases and the J segment 7 bases; nucleotides outside the gene matches: 8. This CDR3 comprises 13 residues. The CDR3 DNA follows: TGTGCCAGCAGGGCCGGGACAGACCATGAAGCTTTCTTT. Its protein product is CASRAGTDHEAFF.

V usage is TRBV6-2 or TRBV6-3 and J usage is TRBJ1-1; D is unclear. V was cut by 6 bases and J by 1 base, with 15 bases left in between. The CDR3 is made up of 15 amino acids. Germline-derived CDR1 and CDR2 are MNHEY and SVGEGT. CDR3 residues: CASSQSPPWNTEAFF. The CDR3 bases are TGTGCCAGCAGCCAGAGCCCCCCCTGGAACACTGAAGCTTTCTTT.

The chain combines TRBV28 with TRBJ2-1; 9 positions agree with TRBD2. There are 16 residues in the CDR3. The junction had 11 bases not matched to a gene; V was cut back by 5 bases and J by 6 bases. Germline V gene data show CDR1 as MDHEN and CDR2 as SYDVKM. CDR3 amino acids: CASSPSSGRRGNEQFF. CDR3 nucleotide sequence: TGTGCCAGCAGTCCGAGTAGCGGGAGAAGGGGCAATGAGCAGTTCTTC. Together with reference TRBV28 and TRBJ2-1, the CDR3 gives the full variable domain: DVKVTQSSRYLVKRTGEKVFLECVQDMDHENMFWYRQDPGLGLRLIYFSYDVKMKEKGDIPEGYSVSREKKERFSLILESASTNQTSMYLCASSPSSGRRGNEQFFGPGTRLTVL.

This clone came up once. The genes are TRBV5-1 and TRBJ1-1; the match to TRBD1 covers 8 bases. J lost 11 bases, V lost 2 bases, and 5 bases had no gene match. Germline assignment: CDR1 SGHRS and CDR2 YFSETQ. CDR3 size: 12 residues. CDR3 nucleotides: TGCGCCAGCAGCTTCGGACAGGGAAGGGCTTTCTTT. Protein sequence: CASSFGQGRAFF.

The V call is TRBV5-5, the J call TRBJ2-7, with 12 nucleotides matching TRBD2. The CDR3 contains 17 residues. Germline values: CDR1 SGHKS, CDR2 YYEKEE (reference sequence). J gave up 1 base and V 7 bases, and 12 bases lay outside the gene matches. In nucleotides, the CDR3 is TGTGCCAGCTCACCGGGACTAGCGGGTTGGCTTTCCTACGAGCAGTACTTC. Translating it yields CASSPGLAGWLSYEQYF.

This chain joins TRBV16 and TRBJ2-2, with D possibly TRBD2 on 5 matching bases. The CDR3 is 13 residues long. From germline, CDR1 is KGHSY and CDR2 FQNENV. Deletions cut 3 bases from V and 3 bases from J, with 5 bases between. The CDR3 reads CASSQDYTGELFF. The CDR3 DNA is TGTGCCAGCAGCCAGGACTACACCGGGGAGCTGTTTTTT.

The chain joins TRBV28 to TRBJ2-1; 8 bases agree with TRBD2. The CDR3 has 15 residues. Trimming at V came to 6 bases and at J to 2 bases, leaving 6 bases not matched to a gene. CDR1 and CDR2 (germline): MDHEN, SYDVKM. The DNA for the CDR3 is TGTGCCAGCAGACTTAGCGGGACTGCCTACAATGAGCAGTTCTTC. Residues: CASRLSGTAYNEQFF.

The V call is TRBV7-8, the J call TRBJ1-3; TRBD1 might be the D (5 bases). V gave up 4 bases and J gave up 8 bases, with 15 bases separating them. Germline-derived CDR1 and CDR2 are SGHVS and FQNEAQ. The CDR3 loop spans 14 amino acids. Written as DNA, the CDR3 is TGTGCCAGCAGCTGGGACCAAGCGGGTGACACCATATATTTT. Protein sequence: CASSWDQAGDTIYF.

The chain employs TRBV28 and TRBJ2-7; TRBD2 matches at 9 bases. CDR3 length equals 15 residues. The V and J ends lost 6 bases and 4 bases, in that order; junction bases with no gene match: 10. Germline CDR1 MDHEN, CDR2 SYDVKM. As DNA, the CDR3 is TGTGCCAGCAGCCCCTTTAGGGCGGGAGGGTACGAGCAGTACTTC. This gives the protein CASSPFRAGGYEQYF.

The V gene is TRBV2, the J gene TRBJ1-2, with 7 bases matching TRBD1. CDR3 length: 14 amino acids. Germline V CDR1 and CDR2: SNHLY, FYNNEI. J was trimmed by 8 bases and V by 3 bases; bases with no gene match: 9. CDR3 bases: TGTGCCAGCAGTGACCGTGGCAGGGGGTACGGCTACACCTTC. It specifies CASSDRGRGYGYTF.